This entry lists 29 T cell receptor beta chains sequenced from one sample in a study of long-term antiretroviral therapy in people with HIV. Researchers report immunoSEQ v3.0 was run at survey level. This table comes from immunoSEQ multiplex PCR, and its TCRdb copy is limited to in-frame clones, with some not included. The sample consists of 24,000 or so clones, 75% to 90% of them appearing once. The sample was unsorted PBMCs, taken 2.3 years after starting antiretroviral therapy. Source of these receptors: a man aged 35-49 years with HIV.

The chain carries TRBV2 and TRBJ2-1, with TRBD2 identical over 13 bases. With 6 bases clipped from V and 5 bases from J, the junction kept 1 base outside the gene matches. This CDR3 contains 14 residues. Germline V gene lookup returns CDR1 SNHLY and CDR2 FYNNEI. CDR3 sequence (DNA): TGTGCCAGCAGACTAGCGGGAGGGAACAATGAGCAGTTCTTC. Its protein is CASRLAGGNNEQFF.

The CDR3 protein is CASSFLISYNEQFF. The CDR3 coding sequence is TGTGCCAGCAGCTTTCTCATTTCCTACAATGAGCAGTTCTTC. The chain employs TRBV7-2 and TRBJ2-1; D is unclear. Per germline, CDR1 SGHTA and CDR2 FQGNSA. Trimming cost V 3 bases and J 1 base, with 7 bases left between them. There are 14 residues in the CDR3. Drawing the rest from reference TRBV7-2 and TRBJ2-1, the complete variable domain is GAGVSQSPSNKVTEKGKDVELRCDPISGHTALYWYRQSLGQGLEFLIYFQGNSAPDKSGLPSDRFSAERTGGSVSTLTIQRTQQEDSAVYLCASSFLISYNEQFFGPGTRLTVL.

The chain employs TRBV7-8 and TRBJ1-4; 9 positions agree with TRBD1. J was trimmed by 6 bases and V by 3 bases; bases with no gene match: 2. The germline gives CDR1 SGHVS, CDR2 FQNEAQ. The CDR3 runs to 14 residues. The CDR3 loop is CASSFGTGHEKLFF. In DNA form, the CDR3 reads TGTGCCAGCAGCTTCGGGACAGGGCATGAAAAACTGTTTTTT.

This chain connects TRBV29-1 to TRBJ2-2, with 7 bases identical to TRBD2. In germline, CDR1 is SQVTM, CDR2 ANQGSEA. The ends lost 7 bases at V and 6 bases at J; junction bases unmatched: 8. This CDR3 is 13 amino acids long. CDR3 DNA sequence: TGCAGCGCTGGGGGGGGGTCCGCCGGGGAGCTGTTTTTT. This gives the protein CSAGGGSAGELFF.

CDR3 nucleotides: TGTGCCAGCAGTTACTCCAAGACGCAGTATTTT. Its protein product is CASSYSKTQYF. V usage is TRBV6-5 and J usage is TRBJ2-3; no clear D. This CDR3 region has 11 residues. V shed 0 bases and J shed 9 bases, with 4 bases lying between them. Germline CDR1 MNHEY, CDR2 SVGAGI.

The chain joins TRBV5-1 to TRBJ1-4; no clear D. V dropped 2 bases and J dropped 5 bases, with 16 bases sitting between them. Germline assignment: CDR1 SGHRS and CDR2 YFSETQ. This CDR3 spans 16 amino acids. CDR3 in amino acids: CASSFLTGSRNEKLFF. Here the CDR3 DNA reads TGCGCCAGCAGCTTCTTAACCGGGTCACGAAATGAAAAACTGTTTTTT.

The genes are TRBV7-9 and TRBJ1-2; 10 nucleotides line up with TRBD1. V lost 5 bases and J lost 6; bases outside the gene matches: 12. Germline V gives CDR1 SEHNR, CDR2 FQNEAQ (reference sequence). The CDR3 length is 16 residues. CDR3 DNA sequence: TGTGCCAGCAGCCTCGGACAGGGGGTTGAAACGGATGGCTACACCTTC. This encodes CASSLGQGVETDGYTF.

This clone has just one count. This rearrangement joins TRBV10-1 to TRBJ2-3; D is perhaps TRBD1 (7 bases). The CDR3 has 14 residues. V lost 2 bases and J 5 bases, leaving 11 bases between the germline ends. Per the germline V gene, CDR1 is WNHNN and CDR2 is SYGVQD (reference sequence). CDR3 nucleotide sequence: TGCGCCAGCAGTGAGCAGGGGGAGGAAGATACGCAGTATTTT. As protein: CASSEQGEEDTQYF.

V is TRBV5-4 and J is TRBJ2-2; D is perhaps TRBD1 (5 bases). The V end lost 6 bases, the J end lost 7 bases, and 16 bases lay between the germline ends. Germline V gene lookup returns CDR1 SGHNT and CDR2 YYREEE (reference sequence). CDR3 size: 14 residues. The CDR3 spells CASTDIHRGGELFF. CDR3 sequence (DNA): TGTGCCAGCACGGATATTCATAGGGGCGGGGAGCTGTTTTTT.

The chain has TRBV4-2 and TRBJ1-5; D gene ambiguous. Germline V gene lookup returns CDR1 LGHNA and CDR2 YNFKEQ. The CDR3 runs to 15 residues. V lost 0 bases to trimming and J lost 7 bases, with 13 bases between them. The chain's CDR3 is CASSQERKTGQPQHF. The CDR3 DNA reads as TGTGCCAGCAGCCAAGAGAGAAAAACGGGACAGCCCCAGCATTTT.

CDR3 in DNA: TGCAGCGTCCGCTCAGAGGGACTCTTAGGTTACGGCTACACCTTC. It specifies CSVRSEGLLGYGYTF. The V gene is TRBV29-1, the J gene TRBJ1-2; D possibly corresponds to TRBD1 (5 bases). V was pared by 6 bases and J by 8 bases, with 25 bases between. The germline V gene has CDR1 SQVTM and CDR2 ANQGSEA. This CDR3 is 15 amino acids long.

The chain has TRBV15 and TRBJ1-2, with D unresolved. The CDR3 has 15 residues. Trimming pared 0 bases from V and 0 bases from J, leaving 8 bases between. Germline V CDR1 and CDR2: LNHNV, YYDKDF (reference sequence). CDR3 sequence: CATSRDLVPNYGYTF. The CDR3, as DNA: TGTGCCACCAGCAGAGATCTAGTACCTAACTATGGCTACACCTTC.

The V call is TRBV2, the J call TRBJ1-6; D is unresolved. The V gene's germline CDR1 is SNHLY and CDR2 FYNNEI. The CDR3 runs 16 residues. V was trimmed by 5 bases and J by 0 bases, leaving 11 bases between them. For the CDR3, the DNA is TGTGCCAGCAGTCGTCATCCGAGCTCCTATAATTCACCCCTCCACTTT. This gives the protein CASSRHPSSYNSPLHF.

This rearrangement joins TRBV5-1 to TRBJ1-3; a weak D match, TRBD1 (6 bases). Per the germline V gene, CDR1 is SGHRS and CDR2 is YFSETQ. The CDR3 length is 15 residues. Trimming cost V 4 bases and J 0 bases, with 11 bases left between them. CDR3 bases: TGCGCCAGCAGCCCGGGACACTACTCTGGAAACACCATATATTTT. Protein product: CASSPGHYSGNTIYF.

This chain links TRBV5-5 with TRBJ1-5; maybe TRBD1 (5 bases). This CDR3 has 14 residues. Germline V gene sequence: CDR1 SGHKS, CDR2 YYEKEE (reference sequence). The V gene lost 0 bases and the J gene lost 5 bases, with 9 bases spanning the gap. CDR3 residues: CASSLGQFDQPQHF. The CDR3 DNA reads TGTGCCAGCAGCTTGGGACAGTTCGATCAGCCCCAGCATTTT.

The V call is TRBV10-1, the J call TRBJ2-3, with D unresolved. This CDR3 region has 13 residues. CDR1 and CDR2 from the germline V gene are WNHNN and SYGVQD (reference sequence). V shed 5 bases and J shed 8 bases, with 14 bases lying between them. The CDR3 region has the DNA TGCGCCAGCAGTCGAGTCGGCAAGGGTACGCAGTATTTT. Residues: CASSRVGKGTQYF.

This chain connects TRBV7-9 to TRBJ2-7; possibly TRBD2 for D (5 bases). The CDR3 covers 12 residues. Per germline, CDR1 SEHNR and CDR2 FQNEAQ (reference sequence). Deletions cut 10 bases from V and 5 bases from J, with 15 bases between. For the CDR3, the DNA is TGTGCCACCGGGTTCTTCGGGGACGAGCAGTACTTC. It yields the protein CATGFFGDEQYF. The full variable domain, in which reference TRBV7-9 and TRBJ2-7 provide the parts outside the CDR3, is DTGVSQNPRHKITKRGQNVTFRCDPISEHNRLYWYRQTLGQGPEFLTYFQNEAQLEKSRLLSDRFSAERPKGSFSTLEIQRTEQGDSAMYLCATGFFGDEQYFGPGTRLTVT.

CDR3 DNA sequence: TGTGCCAGCAGTTTCGTCTTTAACGCCGGGGAGCTGTTTTTT. Its translation is CASSFVFNAGELFF. V and J are TRBV27 and TRBJ2-2, with D unclear. The CDR3 covers 14 residues. Trimming took 3 bases from V and 6 from J, leaving 11 bases between them. The V gene's germline CDR1 is MNHEY and CDR2 SMNVEV (reference sequence).

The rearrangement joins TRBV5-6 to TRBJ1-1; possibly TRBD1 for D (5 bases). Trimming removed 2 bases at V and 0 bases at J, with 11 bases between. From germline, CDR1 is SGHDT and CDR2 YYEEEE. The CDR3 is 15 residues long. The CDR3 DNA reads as TGTGCCAGCAGCTTTGGGGAGGGGTTGAACACTGAAGCTTTCTTT. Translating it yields CASSFGEGLNTEAFF.

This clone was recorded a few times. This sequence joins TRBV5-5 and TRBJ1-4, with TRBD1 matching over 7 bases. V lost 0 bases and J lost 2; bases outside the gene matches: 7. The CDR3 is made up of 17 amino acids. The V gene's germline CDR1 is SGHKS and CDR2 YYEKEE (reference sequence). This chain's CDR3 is CASSLAILTGTNEKLFF. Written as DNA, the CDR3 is TGTGCCAGCAGCTTGGCCATTTTGACAGGGACTAATGAAAAACTGTTTTTT.

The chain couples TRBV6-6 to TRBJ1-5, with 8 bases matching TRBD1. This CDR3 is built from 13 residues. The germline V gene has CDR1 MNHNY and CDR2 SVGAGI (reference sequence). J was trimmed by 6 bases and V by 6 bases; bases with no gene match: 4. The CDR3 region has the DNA TGTGCCAGCAGAGCAGGGGGCGGTCAGCCCCAGCATTTT. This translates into CASRAGGGQPQHF.

CDR3 nucleotide sequence: TGTGCCAGCGAGGGACAGGACCTCCCCTACGAGCAGTACTTC. It is translated as CASEGQDLPYEQYF. The chain carries TRBV7-9 and TRBJ2-7, with TRBD1 matching 8 bases. Germline assignment: CDR1 SEHNR and CDR2 FQNEAQ (reference sequence). V shed 8 bases and J 2 bases; nucleotides not matched to a gene: 8. The CDR3 contains 14 residues.

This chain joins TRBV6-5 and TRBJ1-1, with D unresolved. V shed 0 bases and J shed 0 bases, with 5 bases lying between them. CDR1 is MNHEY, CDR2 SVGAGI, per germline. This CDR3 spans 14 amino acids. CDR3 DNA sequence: TGTGCCAGCAGTTACTCACCGGTGAACACTGAAGCTTTCTTT. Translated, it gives CASSYSPVNTEAFF.

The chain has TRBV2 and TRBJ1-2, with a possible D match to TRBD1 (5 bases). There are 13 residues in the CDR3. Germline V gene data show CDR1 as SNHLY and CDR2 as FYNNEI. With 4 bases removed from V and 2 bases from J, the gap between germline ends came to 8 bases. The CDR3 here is CASSVQGNYGYTF. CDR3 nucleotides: TGTGCCAGCAGTGTTCAGGGCAACTATGGCTACACCTTC.

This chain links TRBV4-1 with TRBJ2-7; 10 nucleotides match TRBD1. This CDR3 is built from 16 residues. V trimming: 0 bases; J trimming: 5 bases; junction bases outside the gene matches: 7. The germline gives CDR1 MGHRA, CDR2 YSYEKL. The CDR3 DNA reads TGCGCCAGCAGCCAAGACCCGGACAGGGGGATCCACGAGCAGTACTTC. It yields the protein CASSQDPDRGIHEQYF.

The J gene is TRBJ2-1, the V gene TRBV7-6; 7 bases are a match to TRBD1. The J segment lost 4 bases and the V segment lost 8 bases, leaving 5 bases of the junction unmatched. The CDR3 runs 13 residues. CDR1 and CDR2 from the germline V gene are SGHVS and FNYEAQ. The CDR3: CASGTAYYNEQFF. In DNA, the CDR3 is TGTGCCAGCGGGACAGCCTATTACAATGAGCAGTTCTTC.

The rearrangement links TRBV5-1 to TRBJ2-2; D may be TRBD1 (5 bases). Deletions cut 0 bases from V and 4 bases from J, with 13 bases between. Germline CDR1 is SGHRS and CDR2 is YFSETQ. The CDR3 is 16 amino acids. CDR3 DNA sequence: TGCGCCAGCAGCTTGGGGGGCAGGGAAAGCACCGGGGAGCTGTTTTTT. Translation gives CASSLGGRESTGELFF. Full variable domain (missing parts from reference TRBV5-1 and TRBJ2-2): KAGVTQTPRYLIKTRGQQVTLSCSPISGHRSVSWYQQTPGQGLQFLFEYFSETQRNKGNFPGRFSGRQFSNSRSEMNVSTLELGDSALYLCASSLGGRESTGELFFGEGSRLTVL.

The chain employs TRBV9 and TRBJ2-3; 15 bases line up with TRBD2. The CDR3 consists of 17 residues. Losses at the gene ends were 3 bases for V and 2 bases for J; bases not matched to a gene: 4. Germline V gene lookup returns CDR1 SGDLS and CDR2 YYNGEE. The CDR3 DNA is TGTGCCAGCAGCGCAGGGACTAGCGGGGGGCTCACAGATACGCAGTATTTT. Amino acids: CASSAGTSGGLTDTQYF.

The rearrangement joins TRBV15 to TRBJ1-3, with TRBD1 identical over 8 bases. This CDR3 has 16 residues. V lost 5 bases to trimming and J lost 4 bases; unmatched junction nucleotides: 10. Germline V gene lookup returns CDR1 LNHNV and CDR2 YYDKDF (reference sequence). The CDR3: CATSGETGAWGNTIYF. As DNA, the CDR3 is TGTGCCACCAGCGGGGAGACAGGGGCTTGGGGAAACACCATATATTTT.